A selection of T cell receptor beta chains follows, all from one sample in a study of blood T cell repertoires in COVID-19. Profiling relied on immunoSEQ multiplex PCR, and the TCRdb table lists in-frame clones only, not all of them. The repertoire has tens of thousands of clones, approximately 86% of them found once; the top ten carry about 4.4%. The source material was peripheral blood. The receptors were sampled from a man aged 55 to 69 with acute or convalescent COVID-19. CDR3s include the opening cysteine and the closing phenylalanine or tryptophan. Fields, in order: V gene, J gene, CDR3 protein.

>TRBV30|TRBJ2-3
CAWGPPSGFTDTQYF
>TRBV5-6|TRBJ1-2
CASSLPGQGTGYTF
>TRBV28|TRBJ1-5
CASSFVRGYNQPQHF
>TRBV9|TRBJ2-6
CASSVGQGDGSGANVLTF
>TRBV30|TRBJ2-7
CAWSVKQNYEQYF
>TRBV19|TRBJ2-1
CASSIPGGYYNEQFF
>TRBV7-3|TRBJ2-1
CASSLASGQYNEQFF
>TRBV2|TRBJ2-7
CASSDQGEAYEQYF
>TRBV28|TRBJ1-4
CASRTGQGEPTNEKLFF
>TRBV2|TRBJ2-7
CASSERGQGASRYF
>TRBV28|TRBJ1-1
CASSSLGGTGGPNTEAFF
>TRBV10-3|TRBJ2-7
CAIAADSYEQYF
>TRBV28|TRBJ2-7
CASSTLDRAEQYF
>TRBV25-1|TRBJ1-2
CASSEYIPGRGYTF
>TRBV27|TRBJ2-1
CASSPNRAFLTYNEQFF
>TRBV10-3|TRBJ2-7
CATREAASYEQYF
>TRBV7-9|TRBJ2-2
CASSLGSGSTGELFF
>TRBV20-1|TRBJ2-2
CSASGGTGELFF
>TRBV27|TRBJ2-1
CASSLSLLGGTEQFF
>TRBV5-8|TRBJ1-4
CASSLGQGPTNEKLFF
>TRBV28|TRBJ2-2
CASSTGQGTGELFF
>TRBV18|TRBJ1-2
CASSPMDRVDHGYTF
>TRBV7-3|TRBJ1-6
CASSSTGRNSPLHF
>TRBV30|TRBJ1-2
CAWSATGGFGYTF
>TRBV19|TRBJ2-2
CASSRQGSTGELFF
>TRBV30|TRBJ1-2
CAWIQGRTGTGFPLYGYTF
>TRBV28|TRBJ1-2
CASTLEVGRGYTF
>TRBV6-5|TRBJ2-1
CASSSGTGLRTYEQFF
>TRBV5-1|TRBJ2-3
CASSFLGHKTDTQYF
>TRBV20-1|TRBJ1-1
CSASPSNTEAFF
>TRBV6-5|TRBJ1-6
CASSYREGYNSPLHF
>TRBV11-2|TRBJ2-3
CASSPLGAGGPDTQYF
>TRBV7-9|TRBJ2-2
CASSISSGNGGGELFF
>TRBV11-2|TRBJ2-2
CASSPVSTGELFF
>TRBV9|TRBJ2-2
CASSPRLEPNTGELFF
>TRBV4-1|TRBJ1-3
CASSQEPQGVRNTIYF
>TRBV11-2|TRBJ1-4
CASSPRTGGSNEKLFF
>TRBV7-8|TRBJ2-3
CASSGGGTDTQYF
>TRBV10-3|TRBJ1-3
CAISEAKTGTLSGNTIYF
>TRBV15|TRBJ2-3
CATSRTGTGTDTQYF
>TRBV4-2|TRBJ2-7
CASSQEGLAGTRSYEQYF
>TRBV9|TRBJ2-1
CASSLVSGVGGETYNEQFF
>TRBV7-9|TRBJ1-2
CASSLGAGLGYGYTF
>TRBV20-1|TRBJ2-1
CSASSGRDYNEQFF
>TRBV19|TRBJ2-5
CASSIDTEETQYF
>TRBV12-3/TRBV12-4|TRBJ1-2
CASRGGRGYTF
>TRBV12-1|TRBJ2-3
CASSRLGTSGRINTQYF
>TRBV27|TRBJ1-2
CASSSRDSRSNYGYTF